This T cell receptor beta chain was found in a study of blood T cell repertoires in COVID-19. Background on the study: From the United States, Italy and Spain came samples of acute and convalescent COVID-19. Nucleic acid was either cDNA or gDNA, and it came from T cells, B-cell-depleted T cells, or PBMCs.

Trimming removed 4 bases at V and 11 bases at J, with 15 bases between. The CDR3 totals 14 residues. The germline gives CDR1 MNHNY, CDR2 SVGAGI (reference sequence). This clone was seen ten or more times. Original data processing: Amplification with reference gene primers provided the estimates of nucleated cell counts. Only in-frame clones appear in the TCRdb table, and some are missing; sequencing was by immunoSEQ multiplex PCR. The V and J calls and clone size come from that table; D and trimming were worked out from the DNA. The sample holds roughly 150,000 clones, about 85% seen once. Seattle patients were enrolled during active infection and followed longitudinally.

The specimen was peripheral blood. This clonotype originated in a man older than 75 with COVID-19, enrolled during active disease. This chain connects TRBV6-6 to TRBJ1-6; D call uncertain. CDR3 sequence: CASSSTRSATPLHF. The CDR3 DNA follows: TGTGCCAGCAGTTCTACGCGGAGTGCGACACCCCTCCACTTT.